A selection of T cell receptor beta chains follows, all from one sample in a study of T cells in Graves' hyperthyroidism and ophthalmopathy. TCRdb fed the multiplex PCR reads into MiXCR, producing one record per CDR3 protein. This sample carries 550,000 to 850,000 distinct CDR3 sequences, under 20% of them seen once, and the ten largest clones take approximately 16%. The source material was blood. The source is a woman in her forties or fifties with Graves' hyperthyroidism that later progressed to Graves' ophthalmopathy. Both conserved end residues are part of each CDR3. Fields, in order: J gene, V gene, CDR3 length, clone size, D gene, CDR3 DNA, CDR3 protein. A D gene is named only where the DNA matches it firmly. Clone sizes are given selectively: once, few, many, or a class where the clone is expanded.

J gene: TRBJ1-1; V gene: TRBV4-1; CDR3 length: 15; clone size: few; D gene: TRBD1; CDR3 DNA: TGCGCCAGCAGCCAAGGTAGACAGGGGGGCACTGAAGCTTTCTTT; CDR3 protein: CASSQGRQGGTEAFF
J gene: TRBJ2-3; V gene: TRBV6-2/TRBV6-3; CDR3 length: 17; clone size: NA; D gene: NA; CDR3 DNA: TGTGCCAGCAGTTCCCTGGTCAGGGGCCTTAGCACAGATACGCAGTATTTT; CDR3 protein: CASSSLVRGLSTDTQYF
J gene: TRBJ2-1; V gene: TRBV7-9; CDR3 length: 15; clone size: few; D gene: TRBD1; CDR3 DNA: TGTGCCAGCAGCCAGTTGGGACAGGCAAACAATGAGCAGTTCTTC; CDR3 protein: CASSQLGQANNEQFF
J gene: TRBJ1-6; V gene: TRBV5-1; CDR3 length: 16; clone size: many; D gene: NA; CDR3 DNA: TGCGCCAGCAGCTTCGGGACTCTGGGCCGTGATTCACCCCTCCACTTT; CDR3 protein: CASSFGTLGRDSPLHF
J gene: TRBJ1-1; V gene: TRBV20-1; CDR3 length: 14; clone size: many; D gene: NA; CDR3 DNA: TGCAGTGCTGGGGGACATCCAGGGAACACTGAAGCTTTCTTT; CDR3 protein: CSAGGHPGNTEAFF
J gene: TRBJ1-2; V gene: TRBV6-1; CDR3 length: 17; clone size: NA; D gene: NA; CDR3 DNA: TGTGCCAGCAGCCACCCCGTCGCGCTGGGTCAGAACTATGGCTACACCTTC; CDR3 protein: CASSHPVALGQNYGYTF
J gene: TRBJ2-7; V gene: TRBV20-1; CDR3 length: 16; clone size: few; D gene: NA; CDR3 DNA: TGCAGTGCTAGAGATATTCACTCTACGCTGGTCTACGAGCAGTACTTC; CDR3 protein: CSARDIHSTLVYEQYF
J gene: TRBJ1-2; V gene: TRBV3-1; CDR3 length: 16; clone size: many; D gene: NA; CDR3 DNA: TGTGCCAGCAGCCAAGACTTTAGGGGCGCCAACTATGGCTACACCTTC; CDR3 protein: CASSQDFRGANYGYTF
J gene: TRBJ1-4; V gene: TRBV3-1; CDR3 length: 15; clone size: NA; D gene: NA; CDR3 DNA: TGTGCCAGCAGCTTTTTCCGGGCCAAGAATGAAAAACTGTTTTTT; CDR3 protein: CASSFFRAKNEKLFF
J gene: TRBJ1-5; V gene: TRBV12-3/TRBV12-4; CDR3 length: 14; clone size: many; D gene: NA; CDR3 DNA: TGTGCCAGCAGTTTTTCTAGTCGGCCTGGTCCCCAGCATTTT; CDR3 protein: CASSFSSRPGPQHF
J gene: TRBJ1-5; V gene: TRBV2; CDR3 length: 14; clone size: many; D gene: NA; CDR3 DNA: TGTGCCAGCAGTGAAGCGGGAACCCATCAGCCCCAGCATTTT; CDR3 protein: CASSEAGTHQPQHF
J gene: TRBJ2-1; V gene: TRBV4-1; CDR3 length: 15; clone size: NA; D gene: NA; CDR3 DNA: TGCGCCAGCAGCCTACAGGGGACTACCTACAATGAGCAGTTCTTC; CDR3 protein: CASSLQGTTYNEQFF
J gene: TRBJ2-1; V gene: TRBV6-1; CDR3 length: 13; clone size: many; D gene: NA; CDR3 DNA: TGTGCCAGCCATATGAGCTCCTACAATGAGCAGTTCTTC; CDR3 protein: CASHMSSYNEQFF
J gene: TRBJ1-5; V gene: TRBV5-1; CDR3 length: 13; clone size: few; D gene: NA; CDR3 DNA: TGCGCCAGCAGCTTGGCGGTAGATCAGCCCCAGCATTTT; CDR3 protein: CASSLAVDQPQHF
J gene: TRBJ2-5; V gene: TRBV20-1; CDR3 length: 18; clone size: NA; D gene: NA; CDR3 DNA: TGCAGTGCCCCACAGGCCAGGGGCGCTCTCCGGGCCCAAGAGACCCAGTACTTC; CDR3 protein: CSAPQARGALRAQETQYF
J gene: TRBJ1-1; V gene: TRBV27; CDR3 length: 17; clone size: NA; D gene: NA; CDR3 DNA: TGTGCCAGCAGTTTATACCCAGGGGCTCTCGGATACACTGAAGCTTTCTTT; CDR3 protein: CASSLYPGALGYTEAFF
J gene: TRBJ1-6; V gene: TRBV6-1; CDR3 length: 15; clone size: few; D gene: NA; CDR3 DNA: TGTGCCAGCAGGGTGACAGGATCCAATAATTCACCCCTCCACTTT; CDR3 protein: CASRVTGSNNSPLHF
J gene: TRBJ1-1; V gene: TRBV7-8; CDR3 length: 14; clone size: many; D gene: TRBD1; CDR3 DNA: TGTGCCAGCAGGCTTAACAGGGGGTACACTGAAGCTTTCTTT; CDR3 protein: CASRLNRGYTEAFF
J gene: TRBJ2-6; V gene: TRBV27; CDR3 length: 16; clone size: NA; D gene: NA; CDR3 DNA: TGTGCCAGCAGTTTGGGTGGGGGGGCCGGGGCCAACGTCCTGACTTTC; CDR3 protein: CASSLGGGAGANVLTF
J gene: TRBJ1-2; V gene: TRBV20-1; CDR3 length: 17; clone size: many; D gene: NA; CDR3 DNA: TGCAGTGCTAGGGGATTAGACAGGCTCCAAGCTAACTATGGCTACACCTTC; CDR3 protein: CSARGLDRLQANYGYTF
J gene: TRBJ2-1; V gene: TRBV9; CDR3 length: 14; clone size: NA; D gene: NA; CDR3 DNA: TGTGCCAGCAGCGTAGTGGGGCAGACCAATGAGCAGTTCTTC; CDR3 protein: CASSVVGQTNEQFF
J gene: TRBJ2-5; V gene: TRBV11-2; CDR3 length: 16; clone size: many; D gene: NA; CDR3 DNA: TGTGCCAGCAGCTTGTTGGGGCCACATACCGGGGAGACCCAGTACTTC; CDR3 protein: CASSLLGPHTGETQYF
J gene: TRBJ1-2; V gene: TRBV29-1; CDR3 length: 13; clone size: few; D gene: NA; CDR3 DNA: TGCAGCGTCGAAAAACCCGGATTCTATGGCTACACCTTC; CDR3 protein: CSVEKPGFYGYTF
J gene: TRBJ2-7; V gene: TRBV30; CDR3 length: 11; clone size: NA; D gene: NA; CDR3 DNA: TGTGCCTGGAGTGGTGGGCACGAGCAGTACTTC; CDR3 protein: CAWSGGHEQYF
J gene: TRBJ2-1; V gene: TRBV20-1; CDR3 length: 15; clone size: few; D gene: NA; CDR3 DNA: TGCAGTGCCCTAAAGCTGGACGTCTCCTACAATGAGCAGTTCTTC; CDR3 protein: CSALKLDVSYNEQFF
J gene: TRBJ2-5; V gene: TRBV27; CDR3 length: 13; clone size: once; D gene: TRBD1; CDR3 DNA: TGTGCCAGCAGTTCGTGGGACAGGGAGACCCAGTACTTC; CDR3 protein: CASSSWDRETQYF
J gene: TRBJ1-5; V gene: TRBV20-1; CDR3 length: 14; clone size: NA; D gene: NA; CDR3 DNA: TGCGGTGCTAGAGTTTTGGGGGCAAATCAGCCCCAGCATTTT; CDR3 protein: CGARVLGANQPQHF
J gene: TRBJ2-5; V gene: TRBV20-1; CDR3 length: 14; clone size: NA; D gene: TRBD2; CDR3 DNA: TGCAGTGCTATGCGTGGTAGCGGGGAAGAGACCCAGTACTTC; CDR3 protein: CSAMRGSGEETQYF
J gene: TRBJ1-3; V gene: TRBV4-2; CDR3 length: 18; clone size: NA; D gene: NA; CDR3 DNA: TGTGCCAGCAGCCAAGATTTAATTAGGTGGTTGGCTGGAAACACCATATATTTT; CDR3 protein: CASSQDLIRWLAGNTIYF